Listed below are T cell receptor beta chains from one sample, sequenced in a study of blood T cell repertoires in COVID-19. Clones were read by immunoSEQ multiplex PCR, and TCRdb kept only the in-frame ones, dropping some. This table has about 76,000 clones, approximately 86% appearing once. Sequenced material: peripheral blood. The origin of the receptors is a human donor in a cohort sampled during active COVID-19. Each CDR3 is given with its conserved first and last residue. The D gene is left open where the match is weak. Size tells how often a clone was seen (once, few, many) or the class of an expanded clone, and some rows leave it out.

>TRBV18|TRBJ1-1|NA|17|NA
TGTGCCAGCTCACCCCTCTCTGAGGAGGTTGGGAACACTGAAGCTTTCTTT
CASSPLSEEVGNTEAFF
>TRBV11-3|TRBJ1-5|TRBD1|17|few
TGTGCCAGCAGCTTCGTGAGACAGGGGCCCGTGAAGCAGCCCCAGCATTTT
CASSFVRQGPVKQPQHF
>TRBV13|TRBJ1-4|TRBD1|15|NA
TGTGCCAGCAGCGCGCAGGGGGCGCGTAATGAAAAACTGTTTTTT
CASSAQGARNEKLFF
>TRBV19|TRBJ2-3|NA|12|NA
TGTGCCAGTAAACAGGGAACAGATACGCAGTATTTT
CASKQGTDTQYF
>TRBV5-1|TRBJ1-6|NA|14|once
TGCGCCAGCAGCCATAACAGGGCTGGATCACCCCTCCACTTT
CASSHNRAGSPLHF
>TRBV7-9|TRBJ1-2|TRBD1|14|NA
TGTGCCAGCAGCTCCGGACAGGGGGCTTATGGCTACACCTTC
CASSSGQGAYGYTF
>TRBV18|TRBJ1-2|TRBD1|14|NA
TGTGCCAGCTCACCCGGACAGGGGGCGAGTGGCTACACCTTC
CASSPGQGASGYTF
>TRBV12-5|TRBJ2-3|NA|11|NA
TGTGCTAGCGGGGGGCCAGATACGCAGTATTTT
CASGGPDTQYF
>TRBV10-3|TRBJ2-3|TRBD2|15|NA
TGTGCCATCAGCCTTACTAGCGGGGGAACAGATACGCAGTATTTT
CAISLTSGGTDTQYF
>TRBV5-1|TRBJ1-5|TRBD1|15|NA
TGCGCCAGCAGCTTGGGTCCAGGGGGAAATCAGCCCCAGCATTTT
CASSLGPGGNQPQHF
>TRBV6-1|TRBJ1-1|NA|15|NA
TGTGCCAGCAGTGACCCCGGGATGGGCAACACTGAAGCTTTCTTT
CASSDPGMGNTEAFF
>TRBV3-1/TRBV3-2|TRBJ1-1|NA|13|NA
TGTGCCAGCAGCCAAGATTCGGGGGGCATGGCTTTCTTT
CASSQDSGGMAFF
>TRBV7-2|TRBJ2-7|TRBD2|14|NA
TGTGCCAGCAGCTTTAGCGGGGGGTCCTACGAGCAGTACTTC
CASSFSGGSYEQYF
>TRBV5-6|TRBJ2-3|NA|11|NA
TGTGCCAGCAGCTTCGGAGATACGCAGTATTTT
CASSFGDTQYF
>TRBV6-2/TRBV6-3|TRBJ2-7|TRBD1|16|NA
TGTGCCAGCAGTCCCCCGGGCGGGACAGGCGCGTACGAGCAGTACTTC
CASSPPGGTGAYEQYF
>TRBV7-2|TRBJ2-1|NA|15|NA
TGTGCCAGCAGCCCCGAAACGGGGGGCGGTCATGAGCAGTTCTTC
CASSPETGGGHEQFF
>TRBV29-1|TRBJ2-1|TRBD1|15|NA
TGCAGCGTTGAACCCCGGGACAGGGGTGGGAATGAGCAGTTCTTC
CSVEPRDRGGNEQFF
>TRBV5-5|TRBJ2-7|NA|15|NA
TGTGCCAGCAGCTTTGAGGGAACTACGTCCTACGAGCAGTACTTC
CASSFEGTTSYEQYF
>TRBV7-9|TRBJ2-7|NA|14|NA
TGTGCCTCCTGCGACAGTGGGCAAGCCTACGAGCAGTACTTC
CASCDSGQAYEQYF
>TRBV7-9|TRBJ1-2|TRBD1|19|NA
TGTGCCAGCAGCTACCCAAGGGGGACAGGGGCCCCCAACGGCGGAGGCTACACCTTC
CASSYPRGTGAPNGGGYTF
>TRBV6-5|TRBJ1-6|TRBD1|15|NA
TGTGCCATCCCGGAGGGGGCCTCCTATAATTCACCCCTCCACTTT
CAIPEGASYNSPLHF
>TRBV30|TRBJ1-2|NA|13|NA
TGTGCCTGGACCGCCAGGGGACCGGATGGCTACACCTTC
CAWTARGPDGYTF
>TRBV6-4|TRBJ2-6|NA|16|NA
TGTGCCAGCAGTGAGGGACACAGCTCTGGGGCCAACGTCCTGACTTTC
CASSEGHSSGANVLTF
>TRBV30|TRBJ1-2|NA|13|NA
TGTGCCTGGAACGCTAAGACTAACTATGGCTACACCTTC
CAWNAKTNYGYTF
>TRBV30|TRBJ1-5|NA|13|NA
TGTGCCTGGAGTCCCTCCCCGGGTCAGCCCCAGCATTTT
CAWSPSPGQPQHF
>TRBV6-2/TRBV6-3|TRBJ1-1|TRBD1|14|NA
TGTGCCAGCAGTTTATACAGGGGAAACACTGAAGCTTTCTTT
CASSLYRGNTEAFF
>TRBV19|TRBJ2-4|TRBD2|17|NA
TGTGCCAGTAGTCCCTCTAGCGGGGGGGCGGCCAAAAACATTCAGTACTTC
CASSPSSGGAAKNIQYF
>TRBV28|TRBJ2-5|NA|15|NA
TGTGCCAGCAGTTCGGGGGGCCCCCCTCGGGAGACCCAGTACTTC
CASSSGGPPRETQYF
>TRBV7-2|TRBJ1-1|TRBD1|13|NA
TGTGCCAGCAGCCCACAGGGGGACACTGAAGCTTTCTTT
CASSPQGDTEAFF
>TRBV4-1|TRBJ2-3|NA|15|once
TGCGCCAGCAGCCAGCGCCCCCGGGGAGGAGATACGCAGTATTTT
CASSQRPRGGDTQYF
>TRBV6-1|TRBJ2-7|NA|18|once
TGTGCCAGCAGTGAATCTCTTTTTTCGGACATCCCTTTCTACGAGCAGTACTTC
CASSESLFSDIPFYEQYF
>TRBV6-6|TRBJ1-6|NA|14|NA
TGTGCCAGCAGTTACAACCAGGGTCGGTCACCCCTCCACTTT
CASSYNQGRSPLHF
>TRBV3-1/TRBV3-2|TRBJ1-2|TRBD1|15|NA
TGTGCCAGCAGCCGCTACTGGGACAGAAGCTATGGCTACACCTTC
CASSRYWDRSYGYTF
>TRBV7-2|TRBJ2-5|TRBD1|14|NA
TGTGCCAGCACCTTATTTACAGGGGAAGAGACCCAGTACTTC
CASTLFTGEETQYF
>TRBV5-8|TRBJ1-2|TRBD1|14|few
TGTGCCAGCAGCTTCGGGACAGCCGCTATGAGCTACACCTTC
CASSFGTAAMSYTF
>TRBV19|TRBJ2-3|NA|16|NA
TGTGCCAGTAGTATGTGGAGGACAGATTCCACAGATACGCAGTATTTT
CASSMWRTDSTDTQYF
>TRBV9|TRBJ2-7|NA|15|NA
TGTGCCAGCAGCGTAGGGGAAGGGAGCTCCTACGAGCAGTACTTC
CASSVGEGSSYEQYF
>TRBV7-6|TRBJ2-3|TRBD2|16|NA
TGTGCCAGCAGCTTACTCCTAGCGGGTAGCACAGATACGCAGTATTTT
CASSLLLAGSTDTQYF
>TRBV30|TRBJ2-3|TRBD2|17|NA
TGTGCCTGGACCCTTCTTCCGGGACTAGCGGGGAGAGATACGCAGTATTTT
CAWTLLPGLAGRDTQYF
>TRBV6-5|TRBJ2-7|TRBD1|15|once
TGTGCCAGCAGTATCGCAGGGGGCGCGCTTGGCGAGCAGTACTTC
CASSIAGGALGEQYF
>TRBV12-3/TRBV12-4|TRBJ1-1|NA|13|NA
TGTGCCAGCAGTTTAACGGGTTACACTGAAGCTTTCTTT
CASSLTGYTEAFF
>TRBV29-1|TRBJ1-1|TRBD1|15|NA
TGCAGCGTACGGGACAGGGTCTATTTAGGCACTGAAGCTTTCTTT
CSVRDRVYLGTEAFF
>TRBV9|TRBJ2-3|TRBD2|17|NA
TGTGCCAGCAGCGCTGAAGCGGGGGGGCCCAGCACAGATACGCAGTATTTT
CASSAEAGGPSTDTQYF
>TRBV18|TRBJ2-1|NA|14|NA
TGTGCCAGCTCACCACCGGACTCCCCCAATGAGCAGTTCTTC
CASSPPDSPNEQFF
>TRBV6-5|TRBJ1-1|NA|14|NA
TGTGCCAGCAGTTACTCGAATACGGGGAAGGCAGCTTTCTTT
CASSYSNTGKAAFF
>TRBV30|TRBJ2-2|NA|12|NA
TGTGCCTGGGGACCAGGGGCTGGGGAGCTGTTTTTT
CAWGPGAGELFF
>TRBV5-1|TRBJ2-7|NA|16|NA
TGCGCCAGCAGCTTGGGGAGAAACAGGCGATCCTACGAGCAGTACTTC
CASSLGRNRRSYEQYF
>TRBV2|TRBJ1-4|TRBD1|15|NA
TGTGCCAGCAGTGAAGCCGGGACAGGAAATGAAAAACTGTTTTTT
CASSEAGTGNEKLFF
>TRBV7-9|TRBJ1-6|NA|14|NA
TGTGCCAGCAGCGGTAGGACAGAGAGTTCACCCCTCCACTTT
CASSGRTESSPLHF
>TRBV5-4|TRBJ2-3|NA|16|NA
TGTGCCAGCAGCTCCCGAACGGGGATGAGGGCAGATACGCAGTATTTT
CASSSRTGMRADTQYF
>TRBV27|TRBJ1-4|TRBD1|13|NA
TGTGCCAGCAGGTTACAGGGGTCTGAAAAACTGTTTTTT
CASRLQGSEKLFF
>TRBV7-9|TRBJ1-4|NA|16|NA
TGTGCCAGCAGTCCCCCCCTAGCCTCAACTAATGAAAAACTGTTTTTT
CASSPPLASTNEKLFF
>TRBV24-1|TRBJ1-1|NA|13|NA
TGTGCCACCAGTGATGGACAGCGCCCAGAAGCTTTCTTT
CATSDGQRPEAFF
>TRBV11-2|TRBJ1-1|NA|14|NA
TGTGCCAGCAGCCTCAGTACAATGAACACTGAAGCTTTCTTT
CASSLSTMNTEAFF
>TRBV18|TRBJ2-7|TRBD1|15|NA
TGTGCCAGCCATTCGGACAGGGGGCAAGTATACGAGCAGTACTTC
CASHSDRGQVYEQYF
>TRBV3-1/TRBV3-2|TRBJ2-7|TRBD1|15|NA
TGTGCCAGCAGCCAATCCCAGGGGGCTCTAGGCGAGCAGTACTTC
CASSQSQGALGEQYF
>TRBV9|TRBJ1-1|NA|15|NA
TGTGCCAGCAGCGTAGTGGTGGGTGGAGGCACTGAAGCTTTCTTT
CASSVVVGGGTEAFF
>TRBV24-1|TRBJ1-5|NA|14|NA
TGTGCCACCAGTGAAACAGGGTACGGTCAGCCCCAGCATTTT
CATSETGYGQPQHF
>TRBV14|TRBJ1-2|NA|13|NA
TGTGCCAGCAGCCCGGCAGGGTCCTATGGCTACACCTTC
CASSPAGSYGYTF
>TRBV5-5|TRBJ1-4|TRBD1|15|few
TGTGCCAGCAGCTTGTGGACAGGGAGCCATGAAAAACTGTTTTTT
CASSLWTGSHEKLFF